This TCR beta chain was obtained from a study of T cells after yellow fever vaccination. Overall study findings and caveats: Weaker overall was a secondary response that nonetheless peaked faster, on day 5 versus 15.

Each CDR3 protein gets one entry after TCRdb re-called the 5' RACE reads with MiXCR. The sample has a few hundred thousand distinct CDR3 sequences, 8% to 9.5% seen once. As regards this clonotype: The target antigen is unknown.

Sequenced here: PBMCs, sampled 45 days after the first yellow fever vaccination. The sequence was collected from a man between 18 and 35 years old who received the YFV17D yellow fever vaccine.

CDR3 nucleotide sequence: TGTGCCAGCAGCTTAGCGCCGGGTTTTGGGTACGAGCAGTACTTC. It translates to CASSLAPGFGYEQYF. The V gene is TRBV7-3, the J gene TRBJ2-7, with D unresolved. V lost 2 bases and J 4 bases, leaving 15 bases between the germline ends. CDR1 is SGHTA and CDR2 is FQGTGA in the germline V gene. The CDR3 totals 15 residues. The variable domain in full, with the rest retrieved from reference TRBV7-3 and TRBJ2-7, is GAGVSQTPSNKVTEKGKYVELRCDPISGHTALYWYRQSLGQGPEFLIYFQGTGAADDSGLPNDRFFAVRPEGSVSTLKIQRTERGDSAVYLCASSLAPGFGYEQYFGPGTRLTVT.